This T cell receptor beta chain was sequenced in a study of cytotoxic CD8 clonotypes in ibrutinib-treated CLL. As for the study in general: Samples yielded averages of approximately 260,000 productive templates and some 94,000 productive rearrangements. Findings and caveats of the study: An increase in clonality occurred at ibrutinib response, followed by a return toward baseline at progression.

About this clone itself: The target antigen is unknown.

This table comes from immunoSEQ multiplex PCR, and its TCRdb copy is limited to in-frame clones, with some not included. The table records fewer than 5,000 clones, approximately 83% of them present only once. Trimming shortened V by 4 bases and J by 9 bases, and 11 bases separated the two germline ends. This CDR3 region has 12 residues. Germline values: CDR1 SGHNT, CDR2 YYREEE (reference sequence). The sample in question was PBMCs, obtained before ibrutinib treatment. The rearrangement uses TRBV5-4 and TRBJ1-3, with D unclear. The TCR comes from a human donor with chronic lymphocytic leukemia. The CDR3 DNA follows: TGTGCCAGCAGCCCCCGCGACGGCACCATATATTTT. Protein sequence: CASSPRDGTIYF.